The clone carrying this TCR beta chain was recorded a few times. No antigen is known for it. This CDR3 comprises 13 residues. Germline V lookup: CDR1 SGHRS, CDR2 YFSETQ. The germline V and J ends were trimmed by 4 bases and 5 bases, with 9 bases remaining between them. The data originate from a study of Ad26.COV2.S vaccination and SARS-CoV-2 variants. Across the whole study: Donor was in the COV1001 Ad26.COV2.S trial arm. Intramuscular Ad26.COV2.S at 5x10^10 or 1x10^11 viral particles. General study points: The study found similar non-spike TCR breadth in vaccine and placebo recipients.

Treatment indicated: approximately 18 received Ad26.COV2.S at low or high dose, single or two shots; 5 received placebo; per-sample allocation not given. Samples analyzed were those drawn on day 63 after the first vaccine or placebo injection. Expression of Wuhan-strain SARS-CoV-2 spike came from the Ad26 vector that formed the vaccine. The method was immunoSEQ multiplex PCR; TCRdb's version includes in-frame clones alone and lacks a portion of them. Among roughly 380,000 clones listed, approximately 85% were seen once. The TCR comes from a person between 18 and 60 years old who received the Ad26.COV2.S COVID-19 vaccine or a placebo. The V and J genes are TRBV5-1 and TRBJ1-4; D unresolved. Sample: peripheral blood, taken in a trial of Ad26.COV2.S vaccine versus placebo. The DNA of the CDR3 is TGCGCCAGCAGCCCGGAGGTAAATGAAAAACTGTTTTTT. This gives the protein CASSPEVNEKLFF.